This T cell receptor (beta chain) was sequenced for a study of Graves' ophthalmopathy and Graves' hyperthyroidism. Broader study findings: Blood was where most expanded thyroid clonotypes above 0.001 frequency also turned up.

Thyroid ultrasound, orbital computed tomography, TRAb, serum thyroxine and clinical symptoms formed the basis of diagnosis. The table lists this clonotype with many counts. Its antigen is unknown. Germline CDR1 and CDR2: MNHNS and SASEGT. The CDR3 has 14 amino acids. V dropped 7 bases and J dropped 0 bases, with 12 bases sitting between them. RNA transcripts provided the template for amplifying TCR beta CDR3 regions. Second-round multiplex PCR followed a first-round RT-PCR using HTBI primers. Using its own MiXCR run on the multiplex PCR reads, TCRdb lists one record per CDR3 protein. Of fewer than 350,000 distinct CDR3 sequences in the sample, about a sixth are singletons; the top ten hold 9% to 15%.

Input material: peripheral blood. The chain carries TRBV6-1 and TRBJ1-1; tentatively, D is TRBD1 (5 bases). The sequence was collected from an adult man with Graves' ophthalmopathy. The CDR3 DNA reads TGTGCCAGCAATCAGGGATCTTTGAACACTGAAGCTTTCTTT. Translation: CASNQGSLNTEAFF.